Listed here are 27 T cell receptor beta chains from one sample, sequenced in a study of cytomegalovirus exposure and HLA in healthy donors. The PCR employed 60 Vbeta primers together with 13 Jbeta primers. The assay was immunoSEQ multiplex PCR, and TCRdb's table has in-frame clones only and misses some. This table has about 120,000 clones, approximately 61% appearing once. Sequenced material: PBMCs. The receptor source for this set is a man aged 25-45 years in good health and CMV-seropositive.

J is TRBJ2-1 and V is TRBV9; 13 positions match TRBD2. Germline values: CDR1 SGDLS, CDR2 YYNGEE. The CDR3 loop spans 16 amino acids. V shed 2 bases, J shed 3 bases, and the junction held 2 bases outside the gene matches. CDR3 nucleotides: TGTGCCAGCAGCGTCGGACTAGCGGGAGACTACAATGAGCAGTTCTTC. It is translated as CASSVGLAGDYNEQFF.

This chain links TRBV5-1 with TRBJ1-1; TRBD1 might be the D (5 bases). Germline assignment: CDR1 SGHRS and CDR2 YFSETQ. This CDR3 has 14 residues. V lost 2 bases, J lost 0 bases, and 8 bases lay in between. CDR3 residues: CASSFRQMNTEAFF. As DNA, the CDR3 is TGCGCCAGCAGCTTCAGACAGATGAACACTGAAGCTTTCTTT.

V and J are TRBV9 and TRBJ2-3; 10 nucleotides line up with TRBD1. Losses at the gene ends were 4 bases for V and 6 bases for J; bases not matched to a gene: 11. CDR1 SGDLS and CDR2 YYNGEE come from the germline V gene. The CDR3 has 16 residues. CDR3 amino acids: CASSLRQGAGVDTQYF. Here the CDR3 DNA reads TGTGCCAGCAGCCTCCGACAGGGGGCAGGTGTGGATACGCAGTATTTT.

The J gene is TRBJ2-7, the V gene TRBV11-2; D might be TRBD2 (7 bases). Germline CDR1 and CDR2: SGHAT and FQNNGV. Trimming removed 1 base at V and 2 bases at J, with 18 bases between. The CDR3 extends over 17 amino acids. The CDR3 sequence: CASSLGIGGGSPYEQYF. In DNA, the CDR3 is TGTGCCAGCAGCTTAGGAATAGGGGGGGGTAGTCCCTACGAGCAGTACTTC.

The sample holds one count of this clone. The gene calls are TRBV5-1 and TRBJ2-5; the D gene is possibly TRBD2 (7 bases). The J call may be faulty, since TRBJ2-7 better matches the DNA end. Germline-derived CDR1 and CDR2 are SGHRS and YFSETQ. The CDR3 extends over 15 amino acids. This CDR3 is CASSRGAGIPYEQYF. CDR3 nucleotides: TGCGCCAGCAGCCGGGGGGCAGGGATCCCCTACGAGCAGTACTTC.

The chain combines TRBV5-1 with TRBJ2-5, with 7 bases matching TRBD1. The CDR3 spans 13 residues. V was pared by 4 bases and J by 2 bases, with 2 bases of the junction left unmatched. CDR1 is SGHRS and CDR2 is YFSETQ in the germline V gene. CDR3 loop: CASSRQGQETQYF. The CDR3 DNA is TGCGCCAGCAGCCGACAGGGACAAGAGACCCAGTACTTC.

This chain uses TRBV2 with TRBJ1-2; 7 bases are a match to TRBD1. Germline values: CDR1 SNHLY, CDR2 FYNNEI. The CDR3 covers 13 residues. V shed 7 bases and J 13 bases; nucleotides not matched to a gene: 15. CDR3 residues: CASNFVTGSHFTF. The CDR3 DNA sequence: TGTGCCAGCAATTTCGTGACAGGGTCGCACTTCACCTTC.

The chain joins TRBV4-3 to TRBJ2-7, with TRBD2 identical over 13 bases. CDR3 size: 16 residues. Trimming cost V 3 bases and J 4 bases; bases outside gene matches: 6. Germline CDR1 reads LGHNA; CDR2 reads YSLEER. The CDR3 loop is CASSQQILAGGYEQYF. CDR3 DNA: TGCGCCAGCAGCCAGCAGATACTAGCGGGAGGGTACGAGCAGTACTTC.

V and J are TRBV9 and TRBJ2-5; D call uncertain. Germline V gene sequence: CDR1 SGDLS, CDR2 YYNGEE. Trimming shortened V by 0 bases and J by 2 bases, and 8 bases separated the two germline ends. This CDR3 is built from 14 residues. CDR3 in DNA: TGTGCCAGCAGCGTAGCGGCAGGTCAAGAGACCCAGTACTTC. Translation gives CASSVAAGQETQYF.

The V gene is TRBV18, the J gene TRBJ2-5, with 8 bases matching TRBD1. CDR1 is KGHSH and CDR2 is LQKENI in the germline V gene. J lost 4 bases, V lost 5 bases, and 6 bases had no gene match. CDR3 size: 14 residues. CDR3 nucleotide sequence: TGTGCCAGCTCATCGACAGGGGAAGGAGAGACCCAGTACTTC. As protein: CASSSTGEGETQYF.

V and J are TRBV7-9 and TRBJ2-1, with D possibly being TRBD1 (6 bases). The CDR3 covers 13 residues. V dropped 3 bases and J dropped 13 bases, with 16 bases sitting between them. CDR1 and CDR2 (germline): SEHNR, FQNEAQ (reference sequence). The chain's CDR3 is CASSFDVPGAQFF. In DNA form, the CDR3 reads TGTGCCAGCAGCTTTGATGTCCCAGGGGCACAGTTCTTC.

This chain links TRBV7-8 with TRBJ1-1; no clear D. Germline CDR1 reads SGHVS; CDR2 reads FQNEAQ. V was clipped by 5 bases and J by 7 bases, with 11 bases between them. This CDR3 is 12 amino acids long. The CDR3 DNA reads as TGTGCCAGCAGCCTCCGGGGTCATGAAGCTTTCTTT. Its translation is CASSLRGHEAFF.

The chain combines TRBV29-1 with TRBJ2-3; D is possibly TRBD2 (5 bases). This CDR3 comprises 12 residues. Trimming took 4 bases from V and 3 from J, leaving 8 bases between them. The V gene's germline CDR1 is SQVTM and CDR2 ANQGSEA. Written as DNA, the CDR3 is TGCAGCGTTGGGCGGGCAACAGATACGCAGTATTTT. This sequence encodes CSVGRATDTQYF.

The sample holds a few counts of this clone. The J gene is TRBJ1-5, the V gene TRBV4-1; perhaps TRBD1 as D (5 bases). V was pared by 2 bases and J by 0 bases, with 11 bases between. Germline V gene sequence: CDR1 MGHRA, CDR2 YSYEKL. There are 16 residues in the CDR3. CDR3 protein: CASSQMGGNSNQPQHF. The CDR3 DNA sequence: TGCGCCAGCAGCCAAATGGGGGGTAATAGCAATCAGCCCCAGCATTTT.

This chain uses TRBV11-2 with TRBJ2-7, with TRBD2 identical over 14 bases. CDR1 is SGHAT and CDR2 is FQNNGV in the germline V gene. The CDR3 sequence is 18 residues long. J was trimmed by 6 bases and V by 1 base; bases with no gene match: 11. The CDR3 sequence is CASSLGGRTSGRQSEQYF. CDR3 DNA: TGTGCCAGCAGCTTAGGGGGACGGACTAGCGGGAGGCAAAGCGAGCAGTACTTC.

The chain links TRBV7-9 to TRBJ1-2, with TRBD1 matching over 7 bases. The CDR3 is 13 residues long. Germline CDR1 reads SEHNR; CDR2 reads FQNEAQ (reference sequence). The J segment lost 4 bases and the V segment lost 5 bases, leaving 4 bases of the junction unmatched. The CDR3 protein is CASSLQGSYGYTF. As DNA, the CDR3 is TGTGCCAGCAGCCTACAGGGGAGCTATGGCTACACCTTC. The entire variable domain, with the rest obtained from reference TRBV7-9 and TRBJ1-2, is as follows: DTGVSQNPRHKITKRGQNVTFRCDPISEHNRLYWYRQTLGQGPEFLTYFQNEAQLEKSRLLSDRFSAERPKGSFSTLEIQRTEQGDSAMYLCASSLQGSYGYTFGSGTRLTVV.

V is TRBV29-1 and J is TRBJ2-5; maybe TRBD1 (5 bases). V was clipped by 1 base and J by 1 base, with 13 bases between them. The CDR3 is made up of 15 amino acids. Germline-derived CDR1 and CDR2 are SQVTM and ANQGSEA. The CDR3 sequence is CSVEGDTGLQETQYF. In DNA, the CDR3 is TGCAGCGTTGAAGGGGATACAGGCCTCCAAGAGACCCAGTACTTC.

The chain couples TRBV6-1 to TRBJ1-5, with TRBD1 matching over 7 bases. V lost 5 bases and J lost 7; bases outside the gene matches: 11. From germline, CDR1 is MNHNS and CDR2 SASEGT. The CDR3 covers 15 residues. The CDR3 loop reads CASSSTGIGRQPQHF. In DNA form, the CDR3 reads TGTGCCAGCAGTTCGACAGGGATCGGAAGGCAGCCCCAGCATTTT.

The chain combines TRBV7-8 with TRBJ2-7, with D perhaps matching TRBD2 (5 bases). The germline V gene has CDR1 SGHVS and CDR2 FQNEAQ. The CDR3 is made up of 15 amino acids. Trimming pared 2 bases from V and 2 bases from J, leaving 13 bases between. In DNA form, the CDR3 reads TGTGCCAGCAGCTTAAGAGGACTCCTTACCTACGAGCAGTACTTC. It encodes CASSLRGLLTYEQYF.

This clone has a single count. The chain uses TRBV11-3 and TRBJ2-3, with 7 bases lining up with TRBD2. The germline CDR1 and CDR2 sequences are SGHNT and YENEEA. V trimming: 4 bases; J trimming: 6 bases; junction bases outside the gene matches: 10. CDR3 length: 15 residues. For the CDR3, the DNA is TGTGCCAGCAGCTATTCCGCGGGAGCCCCGGATACGCAGTATTTT. Protein sequence: CASSYSAGAPDTQYF.

The chain employs TRBV6-5 and TRBJ1-5; D call uncertain. Germline assignment: CDR1 MNHEY and CDR2 SVGAGI. Trimming removed 1 base at V and 5 bases at J, with 15 bases between. This CDR3 is 16 amino acids long. CDR3: CASSYFGPPRDQPQHF. In nucleotides, the CDR3 is TGTGCCAGCAGTTACTTCGGACCCCCGAGGGATCAGCCCCAGCATTTT.

With respect to this clone: Other DNA variants within this sample encode the same CDR3. The V and J genes are TRBV2 and TRBJ2-2; TRBD1 is a possible D gene (5 bases). The CDR3 consists of 15 residues. CDR1 is SNHLY, CDR2 FYNNEI, per germline. V was clipped by 2 bases and J by 4 bases, with 11 bases between them. This chain's CDR3 is CASSESSGITGELFF. In DNA, the CDR3 is TGTGCCAGCAGTGAATCGTCAGGGATCACCGGGGAGCTGTTTTTT. Using reference TRBV2 and TRBJ2-2 for the parts outside the CDR3, the full variable domain is EPEVTQTPSHQVTQMGQEVILRCVPISNHLYFYWYRQILGQKVEFLVSFYNNEISEKSEIFDDQFSVERPDGSNFTLKIRSTKLEDSAMYFCASSESSGITGELFFGEGSRLTVL.

V and J are TRBV5-1 and TRBJ2-5; TRBD1 is a possible D gene (6 bases). V was trimmed by 6 bases and J by 2 bases, leaving 14 bases between them. CDR3 size: 14 residues. Looked up from germline, CDR1 is SGHRS and CDR2 is YFSETQ. CDR3 protein: CASKRTVRQETQYF. CDR3 DNA: TGCGCCAGCAAAAGGACAGTCAGACAAGAGACCCAGTACTTC.

Points on this clone: Germline is not matched at one junction end, which may reflect a read error. The V and J genes are TRBV7-9 and TRBJ2-1; 8 positions agree with TRBD2. The V gene's germline CDR1 is SEHNR and CDR2 FQNEAQ (reference sequence). There are 16 residues in the CDR3. This CDR3 reads CASSLALSGTYNEQFF. DNA of the CDR3: TGTGCCAGCAGCCTAGCCCTTAGCGGGACCTACAATGAGCAGTTCTTC.

The V call is TRBV2, the J call TRBJ2-2; D not resolved. V lost 7 bases and J 6 bases, leaving 18 bases between the germline ends. Germline CDR1 is SNHLY and CDR2 is FYNNEI. The CDR3 length is 15 residues. The CDR3 spells CASTRTHGDAGELFF. Here the CDR3 DNA reads TGTGCCAGCACCCGAACACACGGAGACGCCGGGGAGCTGTTTTTT.

This clone has a handful of counts. The chain links TRBV30 to TRBJ2-7; 7 bases fit TRBD2. CDR3 length: 16 residues. J gave up 0 bases and V 8 bases, and 16 bases lay outside the gene matches. Germline V gene lookup returns CDR1 GTSNPN and CDR2 SVGIG (reference sequence). The CDR3 DNA sequence: TGTGCCGGGCACTTGAGCGGGAAGGGGAGCTCCTACGAGCAGTACTTC. Its protein product is CAGHLSGKGSSYEQYF.

This rearrangement joins TRBV11-3 to TRBJ2-1; 8 positions match TRBD2. CDR1 SGHNT and CDR2 YENEEA come from the germline V gene. J was trimmed by 4 bases and V by 1 base; bases with no gene match: 6. The CDR3 runs 16 residues. CDR3 in DNA: TGTGCCAGCAGCTTAGTAACGGGAGGGCCTTACAATGAGCAGTTCTTC. Translation: CASSLVTGGPYNEQFF.